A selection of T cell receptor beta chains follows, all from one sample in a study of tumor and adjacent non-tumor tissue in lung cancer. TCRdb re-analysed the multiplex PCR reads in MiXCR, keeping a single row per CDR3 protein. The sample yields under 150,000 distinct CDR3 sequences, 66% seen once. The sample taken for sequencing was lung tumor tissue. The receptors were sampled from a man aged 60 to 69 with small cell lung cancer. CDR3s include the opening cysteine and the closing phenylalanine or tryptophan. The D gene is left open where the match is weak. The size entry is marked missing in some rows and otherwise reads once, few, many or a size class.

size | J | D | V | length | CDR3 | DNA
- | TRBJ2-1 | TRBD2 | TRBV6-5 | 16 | CASSHSEAGGLHKQFF | TGTGCCAGCAGTCACTCGGAGGCGGGAGGGCTGCATAAGCAGTTCTTC
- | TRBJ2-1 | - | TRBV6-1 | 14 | CGSSVGSLFNEHFF | TGTGGCAGCTCCGTAGGATCCCTCTTTAATGAGCACTTCTTC
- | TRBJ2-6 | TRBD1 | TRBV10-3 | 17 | CAITSGQAFSGANVPTF | TGTGCCATCACCTCGGGACAGGCCTTCTCCGGGGCCAACGTCCCGACTTTC
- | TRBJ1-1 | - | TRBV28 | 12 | CASSLLRTEAFF | TGTGCCAGCAGTTTACTGCGCACTGAAGCTTTCTTT
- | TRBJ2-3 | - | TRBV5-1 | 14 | CASSLASGTDTQYF | TGCGCCAGCAGCTTGGCGAGTGGCACAGATACGCAGTATTTT
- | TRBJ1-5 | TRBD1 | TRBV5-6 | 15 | CARSSTGGGHQPQHF | TGTGCCAGGAGCTCCACAGGGGGCGGTCATCAGCCCCAGCATTTT
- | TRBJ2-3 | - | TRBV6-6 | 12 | CASRSNTDTQYF | TGTGCCAGCAGGTCGAACACAGATACGCAGTATTTT
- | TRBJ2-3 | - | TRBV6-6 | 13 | CVSSPQGQYTQYF | TGTGTCAGCAGCCCTCAGGGGCAATATACGCAGTATTTT
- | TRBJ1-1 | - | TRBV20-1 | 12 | CSALEVYAEAFF | TGCAGTGCTTTGGAGGTGTACGCTGAAGCTTTCTTT
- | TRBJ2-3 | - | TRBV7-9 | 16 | CVNIPTGTVGTDTQYF | TGTGTCAACATCCCTACAGGGACGGTTGGCACAGATACGCAGTATTTT
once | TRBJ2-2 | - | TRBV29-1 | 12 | CSVRHGTGELFF | TGCAGCGTAAGACATGGGACCGGGGAGCTGTTCTTT
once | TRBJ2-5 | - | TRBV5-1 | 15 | CASSFGDTGRETQYF | TGCGCCAGCAGCTTTGGGGACACAGGGCGAGAGACCCAGTACTTC
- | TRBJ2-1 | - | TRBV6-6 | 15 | CANSYSTLSWNEQFF | TGTGCCAACAGTTACTCAACTTTAAGTTGGAATGAGCAGTTCTTC
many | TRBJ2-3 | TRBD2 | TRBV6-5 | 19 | CASSYGLASSGRATDTQYF | TGTGCCAGCAGTTATGGTCTGGCGTCTAGCGGGAGGGCCACAGATACGCAGTATTTT
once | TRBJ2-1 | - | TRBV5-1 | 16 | CVSSLEVTNWVNEQFF | TGCGTCAGCAGCTTGGAAGTCACTAATTGGGTCAATGAGCAGTTCTTC
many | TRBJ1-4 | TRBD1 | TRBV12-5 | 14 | CASGPGQGAKKLFF | TGTGCTAGTGGTCCAGGACAGGGGGCAAAAAAACTGTTTTTT
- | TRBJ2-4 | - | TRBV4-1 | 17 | CASSQEAGSGVGNIQYF | TGCGCCAGCAGCCAAGAGGCGGGTTCGGGGGTCGGAAACATTCAGTACTTC
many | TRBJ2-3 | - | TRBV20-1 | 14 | CSAEGGWGTDTQYF | TGCAGTGCAGAGGGCGGGTGGGGCACAGATACGCAGTATTTT
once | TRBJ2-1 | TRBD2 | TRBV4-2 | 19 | CAGSQESYLGVRGLNEQFF | TGTGCCGGCAGCCAAGAAAGCTACCTGGGTGTGCGGGGACTAAATGAGCAGTTCTTC
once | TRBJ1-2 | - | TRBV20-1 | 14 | CSASGGETAYGYIF | TGCAGTGCTAGTGGAGGGGAGACAGCATATGGCTACATCTTC
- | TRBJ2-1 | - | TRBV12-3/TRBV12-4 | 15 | CASRIQGRSHNEQFF | TGTGCCAGCAGAATACAGGGAAGATCCCACAATGAGCAGTTCTTC
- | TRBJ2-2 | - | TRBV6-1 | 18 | CGSSEELARQLNTGELFF | TGTGGCAGCAGTGAAGAACTAGCTCGGCAGCTTAACACCGGGGAGCTGTTTTTT
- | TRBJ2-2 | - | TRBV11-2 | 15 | CASSFGSTNTGELFF | TGTGCCAGCAGCTTCGGTAGCACGAACACCGGGGAACTGTTTTTT
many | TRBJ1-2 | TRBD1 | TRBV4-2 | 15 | CASSPGQGAGYGYTF | TGTGCCAGCAGCCCGGGACAGGGGGCGGGCTATGGCTACACCTTC
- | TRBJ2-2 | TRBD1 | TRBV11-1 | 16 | CASSSPDRVDTRELLF | TGTGCCAGCAGCTCCCCGGACAGGGTGGACACCAGGGAGCTGTTATTT
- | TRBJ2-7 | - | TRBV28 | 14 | CASSILGGYYEQYF | TGTGCCAGCAGTATATTGGGCGGTTACTACGAGCAGTACTTC
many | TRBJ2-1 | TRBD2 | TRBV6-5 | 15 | CASQLTSGSYNEQFF | TGTGCCAGCCAGCTGACTAGCGGCTCCTACAATGAGCAGTTCTTC
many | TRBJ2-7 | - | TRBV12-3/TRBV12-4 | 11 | CASSFGYEQYF | TGTGCCAGCAGTTTTGGATACGAGCAGTACTTC
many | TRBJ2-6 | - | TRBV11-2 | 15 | CASSLGAGGANVLTF | TGTGCCAGCAGCTTAGGGGCAGGTGGGGCCAACGTCCTGACTTTC
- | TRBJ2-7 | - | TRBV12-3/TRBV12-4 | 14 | CASSQVLGTYEQYF | TGTGCCAGCAGCCAAGTGCTAGGAACCTACGAGCAGTACTTC
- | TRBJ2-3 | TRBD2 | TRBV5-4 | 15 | CASSDPSGATDTQYF | TGTGCCAGCAGCGACCCTAGCGGAGCCACAGATACGCAGTATTTT